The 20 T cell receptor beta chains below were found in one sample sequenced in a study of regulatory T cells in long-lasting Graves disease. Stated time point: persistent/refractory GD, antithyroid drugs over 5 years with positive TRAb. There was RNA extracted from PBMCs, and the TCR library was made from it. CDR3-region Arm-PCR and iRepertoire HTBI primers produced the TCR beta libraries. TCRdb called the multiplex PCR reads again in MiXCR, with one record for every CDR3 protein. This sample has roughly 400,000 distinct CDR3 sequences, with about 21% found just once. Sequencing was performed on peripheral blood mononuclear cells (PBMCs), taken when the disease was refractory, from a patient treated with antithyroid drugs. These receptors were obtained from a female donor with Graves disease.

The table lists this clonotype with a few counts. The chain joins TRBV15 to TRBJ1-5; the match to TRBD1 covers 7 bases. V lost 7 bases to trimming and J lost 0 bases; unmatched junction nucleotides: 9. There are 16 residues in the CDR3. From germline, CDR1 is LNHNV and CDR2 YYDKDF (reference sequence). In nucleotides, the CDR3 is TGTGCCACCACCCCCCCGACAGGGAATAGCAATCAGCCCCAGCATTTT. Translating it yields CATTPPTGNSNQPQHF.

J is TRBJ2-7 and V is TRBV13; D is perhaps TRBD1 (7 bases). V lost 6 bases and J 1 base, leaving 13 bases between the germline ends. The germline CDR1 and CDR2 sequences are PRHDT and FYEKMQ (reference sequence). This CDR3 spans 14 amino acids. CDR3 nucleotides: TGTGCCAGCAGTATCAGGGGGGAGTCCTACGAGCAGTACTTC. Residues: CASSIRGESYEQYF.

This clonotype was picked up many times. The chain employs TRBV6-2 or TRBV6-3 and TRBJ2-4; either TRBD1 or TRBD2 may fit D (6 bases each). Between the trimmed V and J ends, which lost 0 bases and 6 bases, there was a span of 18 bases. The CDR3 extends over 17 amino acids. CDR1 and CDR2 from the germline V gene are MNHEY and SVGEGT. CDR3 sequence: CASSYSSMGGQGNIQYF. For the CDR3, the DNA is TGTGCCAGCAGTTACTCGAGTATGGGGGGCCAGGGAAACATTCAGTACTTC.

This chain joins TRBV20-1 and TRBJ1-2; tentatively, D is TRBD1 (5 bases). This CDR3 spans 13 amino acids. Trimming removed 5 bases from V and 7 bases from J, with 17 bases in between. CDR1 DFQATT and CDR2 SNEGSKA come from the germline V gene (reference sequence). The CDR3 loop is CSALSEQEGGYTF. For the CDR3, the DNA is TGCAGTGCTCTCTCTGAACAGGAGGGTGGCTACACCTTC.

The CDR3 here is CASSLETGVYEQYF. In DNA, the CDR3 is TGTGCCAGCAGCTTGGAGACAGGGGTCTACGAGCAGTACTTC. This chain links TRBV5-5 with TRBJ2-7, with TRBD1 matching 8 bases. With 0 bases clipped from V and 3 bases from J, the junction kept 2 bases outside the gene matches. The length of the CDR3 is 14 residues. Germline lookup yields CDR1 SGHKS and CDR2 YYEKEE (reference sequence).

DNA for the CDR3: TGTGCCAGCAGTTACTTGGTTCCGCACGGGGAGCTGTTTTTT. It yields the protein CASSYLVPHGELFF. The chain is built from TRBV6-9 and TRBJ2-2; D uncertain. The germline V gene encodes CDR1 MNHGY and CDR2 SVAAGI. V was cut by 3 bases and J by 7 bases, with 12 bases left in between. The CDR3 totals 14 residues.

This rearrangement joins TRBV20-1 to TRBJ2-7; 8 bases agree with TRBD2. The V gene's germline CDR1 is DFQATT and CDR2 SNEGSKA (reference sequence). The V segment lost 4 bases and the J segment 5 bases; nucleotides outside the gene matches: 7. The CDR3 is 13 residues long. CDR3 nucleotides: TGCAGTGCTAAGGAGCGGGAGCTCGACGAGCAGTACTTC. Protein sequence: CSAKERELDEQYF.

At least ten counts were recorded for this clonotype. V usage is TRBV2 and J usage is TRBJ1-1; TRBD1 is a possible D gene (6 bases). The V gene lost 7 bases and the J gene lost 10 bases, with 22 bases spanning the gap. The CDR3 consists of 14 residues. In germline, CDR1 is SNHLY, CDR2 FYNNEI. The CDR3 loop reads CASTPEAQGQGAFF. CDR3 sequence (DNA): TGTGCCAGCACCCCCGAAGCGCAGGGACAAGGAGCTTTCTTT.

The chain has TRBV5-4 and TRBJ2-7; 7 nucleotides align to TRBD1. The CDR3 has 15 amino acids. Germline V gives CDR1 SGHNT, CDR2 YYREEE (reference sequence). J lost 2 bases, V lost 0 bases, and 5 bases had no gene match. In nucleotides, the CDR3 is TGTGCCAGCAGCTTGGACCGGGACAGTCCCTACGAGCAGTACTTC. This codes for CASSLDRDSPYEQYF.

CDR3 in DNA: TGTGCCAGCAGTACCCCCCTAGAGACCCAGTACTTC. Its protein is CASSTPLETQYF. V usage is TRBV6-1 and J usage is TRBJ2-5; no clear D gene. Germline values: CDR1 MNHNS, CDR2 SASEGT. V shed 5 bases and J shed 4 bases, with 8 bases lying between them. The length of the CDR3 is 12 residues.

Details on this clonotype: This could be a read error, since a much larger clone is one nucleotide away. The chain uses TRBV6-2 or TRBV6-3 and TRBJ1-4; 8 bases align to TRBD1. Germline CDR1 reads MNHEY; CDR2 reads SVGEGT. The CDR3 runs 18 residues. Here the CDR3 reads CASSERGDRWSSNEKLSF. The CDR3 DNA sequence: TGTGCCAGCAGTGAAAGGGGGGACAGGTGGTCTTCTAATGAAAAACTGTCTTTT.

This CDR3 reads CASIEALGRRRYNTIYF. CDR3 sequence (DNA): TGTGCCAGCATAGAAGCCCTGGGGAGGAGGCGTTACAACACCATATATTTT. This chain uses TRBV6-1 with TRBJ1-3; the D is unclear. The length of the CDR3 is 17 residues. Germline CDR1 is MNHNS and CDR2 is SASEGT. The V end lost 7 bases, the J end lost 7 bases, and 26 bases lay between the germline ends.

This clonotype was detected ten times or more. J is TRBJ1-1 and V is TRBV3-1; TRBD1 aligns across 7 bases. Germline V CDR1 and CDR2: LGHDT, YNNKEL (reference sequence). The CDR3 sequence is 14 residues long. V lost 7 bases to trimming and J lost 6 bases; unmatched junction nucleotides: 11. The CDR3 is CASNLRQGKSEAFF. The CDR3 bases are TGTGCCAGCAACCTCAGACAGGGCAAATCTGAAGCTTTCTTT.

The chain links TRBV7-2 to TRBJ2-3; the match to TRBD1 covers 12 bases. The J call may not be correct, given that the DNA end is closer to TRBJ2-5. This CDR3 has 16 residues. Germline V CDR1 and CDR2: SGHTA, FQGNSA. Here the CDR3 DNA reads TGTGCCAGCAGCTATTGGGACAGGGGGCAGCGAGAGACCCAGTACTTC. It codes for CASSYWDRGQRETQYF.

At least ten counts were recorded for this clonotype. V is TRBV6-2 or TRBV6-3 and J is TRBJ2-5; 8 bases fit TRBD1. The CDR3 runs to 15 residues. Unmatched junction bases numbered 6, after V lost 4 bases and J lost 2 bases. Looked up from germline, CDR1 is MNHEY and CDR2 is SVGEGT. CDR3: CASSSPWDRQETQYF. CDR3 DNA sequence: TGTGCCAGCAGTTCACCCTGGGACAGGCAAGAGACCCAGTACTTC.

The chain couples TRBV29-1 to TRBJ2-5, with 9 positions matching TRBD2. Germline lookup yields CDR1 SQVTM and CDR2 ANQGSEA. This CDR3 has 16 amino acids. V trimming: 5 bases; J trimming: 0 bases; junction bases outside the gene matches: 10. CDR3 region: CSVSPSGTFNQETQYF. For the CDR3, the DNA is TGCAGCGTTTCCCCTAGCGGGACGTTTAACCAAGAGACCCAGTACTTC. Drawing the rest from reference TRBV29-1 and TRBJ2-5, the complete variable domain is SAVISQKPSRDICQRGTSLTIQCQVDSQVTMMFWYRQQPGQSLTLIATANQGSEATYESGFVIDKFPISRPNLTFSTLTVSNMSPEDSSIYLCSVSPSGTFNQETQYFGPGTRLLVL.

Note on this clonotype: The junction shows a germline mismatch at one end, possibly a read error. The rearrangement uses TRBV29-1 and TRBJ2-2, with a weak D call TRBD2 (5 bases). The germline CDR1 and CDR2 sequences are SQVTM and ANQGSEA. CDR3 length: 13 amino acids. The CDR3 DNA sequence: TGCAGCGTCCCTGACGAGAACACCGGGGAACTGTTTTTT. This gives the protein CSVPDENTGELFF.

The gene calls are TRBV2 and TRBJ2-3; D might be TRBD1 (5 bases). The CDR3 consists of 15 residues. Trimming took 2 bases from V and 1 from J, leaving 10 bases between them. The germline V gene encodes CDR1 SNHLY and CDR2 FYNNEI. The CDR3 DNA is TGTGCCAGCAGTGAAAATTTCAGGGGCACAGATACGCAGTATTTT. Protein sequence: CASSENFRGTDTQYF.

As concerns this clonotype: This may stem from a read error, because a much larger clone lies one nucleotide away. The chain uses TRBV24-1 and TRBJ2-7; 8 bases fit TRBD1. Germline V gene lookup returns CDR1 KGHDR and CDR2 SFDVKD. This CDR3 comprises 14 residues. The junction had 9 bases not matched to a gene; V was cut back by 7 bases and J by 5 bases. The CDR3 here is CATSLGQGENEQYF. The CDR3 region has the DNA TGTGCCACCAGCTTAGGACAGGGCGAGAACGAGCAGTACTTC.

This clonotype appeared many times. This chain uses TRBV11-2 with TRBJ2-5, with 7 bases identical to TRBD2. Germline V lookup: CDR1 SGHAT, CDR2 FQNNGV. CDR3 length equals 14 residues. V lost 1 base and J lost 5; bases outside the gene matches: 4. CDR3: CASSLAPGRETQYF. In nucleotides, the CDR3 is TGTGCCAGCAGCTTAGCCCCCGGGAGGGAGACCCAGTACTTC.